One sample yielded the 25 T cell receptor beta chains listed below, sequenced in a study of blood T cell repertoires in COVID-19. Here immunoSEQ multiplex PCR was the method, and the copy in TCRdb shows in-frame clones only, minus some. The table includes 200,000 to 250,000 clones, 86% detected once. Sequences were obtained from peripheral blood. All receptors derive from a woman between 25 and 40 years old who had recovered from COVID-19.

The chain links TRBV7-3 to TRBJ1-1; D might be TRBD1 (6 bases). Trimming pared 4 bases from V and 1 base from J, leaving 10 bases between. The CDR3 loop spans 14 amino acids. Per germline, CDR1 SGHTA and CDR2 FQGTGA. CDR3 sequence (DNA): TGTGCCAGCAGCTATACAGGGTCGAACACTGAAGCTTTCTTT. It translates to CASSYTGSNTEAFF.

This chain joins TRBV4-1 and TRBJ2-5; 9 nucleotides match TRBD2. The CDR3 is 15 amino acids. In germline, CDR1 is MGHRA, CDR2 YSYEKL. V lost 4 bases and J lost 3; bases outside the gene matches: 6. CDR3 DNA: TGCGCCAGCAGCCTCGTTAGCGGGGGTGAAGAGACCCAGTACTTC. This gives the protein CASSLVSGGEETQYF.

In this sample, this clone turned up once. The J gene is TRBJ2-1, the V gene TRBV11-3, with a tentative D call TRBD2 (7 bases). This CDR3 has 15 amino acids. Trimming took 5 bases from V and 7 from J, leaving 18 bases between them. Per germline, CDR1 SGHNT and CDR2 YENEEA. In nucleotides, the CDR3 is TGTGCCAGCAGCCAACGGGGGGCCCAGGGGAATGAGCAGTTCTTC. This encodes CASSQRGAQGNEQFF.

On this clone: Other DNA sequences from this sample encode an identical CDR3 as well. This chain links TRBV6-2 or TRBV6-3 with TRBJ2-7, with 14 bases matching TRBD2. V lost 6 bases, J lost 4 bases, and 5 bases stayed unmatched. This CDR3 is 15 amino acids long. Germline CDR1 is MNHEY and CDR2 is SVGEGT. The CDR3 sequence is CASSLGLAGGYEQYF. CDR3 DNA: TGTGCCAGCAGCCTCGGACTAGCGGGGGGATACGAGCAGTACTTC.

The rearrangement links TRBV7-8 to TRBJ2-1; 9 positions agree with TRBD2. V gave up 1 base and J gave up 7 bases; unmatched junction bases: 5. Germline V gene sequence: CDR1 SGHVS, CDR2 FQNEAQ. CDR3 length: 15 amino acids. The CDR3 is CASSLVRGGGNEQFF. In DNA, the CDR3 is TGTGCCAGCAGCTTAGTGCGGGGGGGCGGTAATGAGCAGTTCTTC.

This chain uses TRBV30 with TRBJ2-7; 11 bases align to TRBD2. The CDR3 covers 14 residues. Germline V gene data show CDR1 as GTSNPN and CDR2 as SVGIG (reference sequence). Unmatched junction bases numbered 10, after V lost 3 bases and J lost 9 bases. The DNA of the CDR3 is TGTGCCTGGAGGGCTAGCGGGGGGTCCAGCGTGCAGTACTTC. It specifies CAWRASGGSSVQYF.

CDR3 amino acids: CSVATFDYGYTF. The CDR3 bases are TGCAGCGTCGCGACTTTTGACTATGGCTACACCTTC. This chain uses TRBV29-1 with TRBJ1-2; D remains unclear. Germline CDR1 and CDR2: SQVTM and ANQGSEA. The CDR3 spans 12 residues. V lost 6 bases, J lost 3 bases, and 11 bases lay in between.

This clone was seen just once. The V call is TRBV7-3, the J call TRBJ2-7; TRBD1 agrees at 11 bases. In germline, CDR1 is SGHTA, CDR2 FQGTGA. This CDR3 has 14 amino acids. V was clipped by 2 bases and J by 4 bases; unmatched bases: 1. The CDR3 DNA sequence: TGTGCCAGCAGCTTACGGGACAGGGGGTACGAGCAGTACTTC. Its translation: CASSLRDRGYEQYF.

The gene calls are TRBV27 and TRBJ2-1, with 14 bases lining up with TRBD2. The CDR3 covers 15 residues. The V segment lost 5 bases and the J segment 5 bases; nucleotides outside the gene matches: 2. The germline V gene encodes CDR1 MNHEY and CDR2 SMNVEV (reference sequence). CDR3 sequence reads: CASSPTSGGDNEQFF. The CDR3 DNA sequence: TGTGCCAGCAGTCCGACTAGCGGGGGGGACAATGAGCAGTTCTTC.

The chain recombines TRBV6-2 or TRBV6-3 with TRBJ1-2; TRBD1 aligns across 7 bases. J gave up 7 bases and V 2 bases, and 7 bases lay outside the gene matches. The germline V gene has CDR1 MNHEY and CDR2 SVGEGT. The length of the CDR3 is 14 residues. The DNA for the CDR3 is TGTGCCAGCAGTTACCCCCCCGGACAGGCTGGCTACACCTTC. This gives the protein CASSYPPGQAGYTF.

V and J are TRBV9 and TRBJ2-5, with TRBD1 matching 8 bases. Germline CDR1 SGDLS, CDR2 YYNGEE. J gave up 2 bases and V 5 bases, and 8 bases lay outside the gene matches. The CDR3 is made up of 15 amino acids. CDR3 bases: TGTGCCAGCAGTGGAAATGGACAGGGACAAGAGACCCAGTACTTC. Translated: CASSGNGQGQETQYF.

J is TRBJ1-1 and V is TRBV4-1, with D unclear. The CDR3 contains 18 residues. V was clipped by 2 bases and J by 1 base, with 20 bases between them. Germline lookup yields CDR1 MGHRA and CDR2 YSYEKL. The CDR3 DNA reads TGCGCCAGCAGCCAATCCCCCCCCGACGGGATGGGGAACACTGAAGCTTTCTTT. Translating gives CASSQSPPDGMGNTEAFF.

CDR3 sequence (DNA): TGTGCCAGCCGAGCGGGGGACTCCTATAATTCACCCCTCCACTTT. This encodes CASRAGDSYNSPLHF. The chain joins TRBV19 to TRBJ1-6, with D possibly being TRBD1 (5 bases). The CDR3 consists of 15 residues. In germline, CDR1 is LNHDA, CDR2 SQIVND (reference sequence). V was cut by 9 bases and J by 0 bases, with 12 bases left in between.

This clone showed up just a few times. The CDR3 sequence is CASSYSQGSYGYTF. The CDR3 bases are TGTGCCAGCAGTTACAGCCAGGGGAGCTATGGCTACACCTTC. The rearrangement joins TRBV6-5 to TRBJ1-2, with a possible D match to TRBD1 (6 bases). Germline-derived CDR1 and CDR2 are MNHEY and SVGAGI. The CDR3 is 14 amino acids. V was shortened by 2 bases and J by 4 bases, with 11 bases between the two germline ends.

This clone was observed a single time. The rearrangement links TRBV11-2 to TRBJ1-6, with TRBD1 matching 9 bases. CDR3 size: 15 residues. Per germline, CDR1 SGHAT and CDR2 FQNNGV. V gave up 4 bases and J gave up 8 bases; unmatched junction bases: 6. The CDR3 region is CASSSRDREDSPLHF. The DNA of the CDR3 is TGTGCCAGCAGCTCCCGGGACAGGGAGGATTCACCCCTCCACTTT.

This clone was found once. J is TRBJ2-7 and V is TRBV6-5, with 7 bases fitting TRBD1. Germline-derived CDR1 and CDR2 are MNHEY and SVGAGI. The CDR3 has 14 amino acids. The V and J ends lost 6 bases and 2 bases, in that order; junction bases with no gene match: 7. CDR3 protein: CASREPGQPYEQYF. The CDR3 DNA follows: TGTGCCAGCAGGGAGCCGGGACAGCCCTACGAGCAGTACTTC.

V is TRBV4-1 and J is TRBJ1-1, with TRBD1 matching 8 bases. Per the germline V gene, CDR1 is MGHRA and CDR2 is YSYEKL. This CDR3 has 16 amino acids. The J segment lost 7 bases and the V segment lost 0 bases, leaving 10 bases of the junction unmatched. CDR3 loop: CASSQDQVSGGDEAFF. The CDR3 nucleotides read TGCGCCAGCAGCCAAGATCAAGTGTCAGGGGGCGATGAAGCTTTCTTT.

V gene TRBV30 combines with J gene TRBJ1-2, with D maybe TRBD1 (6 bases). Germline V lookup: CDR1 GTSNPN, CDR2 SVGIG (reference sequence). The CDR3 is made up of 15 amino acids. V was trimmed by 2 bases and J by 2 bases, leaving 15 bases between them. CDR3 region: CAWSSPRTANYGYTF. In DNA form, the CDR3 reads TGTGCCTGGAGTTCTCCTAGGACAGCCAACTATGGCTACACCTTC. The entire variable domain, with the rest obtained from reference TRBV30 and TRBJ1-2, is as follows: SQTIHQWPATLVQPVGSPLSLECTVEGTSNPNLYWYRQAAGRGLQLLFYSVGIGQISSEVPQNLSASRPQDRQFILSSKKLLLSDSGFYLCAWSSPRTANYGYTFGSGTRLTVV.

The chain employs TRBV2 and TRBJ2-1, with 9 bases that match TRBD2. The length of the CDR3 is 15 residues. Germline V gene data show CDR1 as SNHLY and CDR2 as FYNNEI. V shed 7 bases and J 4 bases; nucleotides not matched to a gene: 8. CDR3 in amino acids: CASTPSAGGYNEQFF. For the CDR3, the DNA is TGTGCCAGCACTCCCTCAGCGGGGGGTTACAATGAGCAGTTCTTC.

The chain combines TRBV6-1 with TRBJ2-1; D might be TRBD1 (6 bases). Germline V gene data show CDR1 as MNHNS and CDR2 as SASEGT. The V gene lost 3 bases and the J gene lost 4 bases, with 13 bases spanning the gap. This CDR3 is 15 amino acids long. CDR3 in amino acids: CASSEDRWGYNEQFF. DNA of the CDR3: TGTGCCAGCAGTGAGGACAGATGGGGATACAATGAGCAGTTCTTC.

CDR3 in DNA: TGTGCCACCAGCAGAGATTCCACAGGTTTGGGGCAGCCCCAGCATTTT. Protein: CATSRDSTGLGQPQHF. The genes are TRBV15 and TRBJ1-5, with a tentative D call TRBD1 (5 bases). The germline V gene encodes CDR1 LNHNV and CDR2 YYDKDF (reference sequence). CDR3 length equals 16 residues. V shed 0 bases and J shed 7 bases, with 16 bases lying between them.

The chain uses TRBV6-2 or TRBV6-3 and TRBJ2-2, with TRBD1 identical over 9 bases. V shed 2 bases, J shed 4 bases, and the junction held 8 bases outside the gene matches. The CDR3 sequence is 17 residues long. Germline CDR1 is MNHEY and CDR2 is SVGEGT. CDR3 bases: TGTGCCAGCAGTTACATTCCGGGACAGGGATTCACCGGGGAGCTGTTTTTT. It translates to CASSYIPGQGFTGELFF.

This chain joins TRBV19 and TRBJ2-3; a weak D match, TRBD2 (6 bases). Trimming removed 4 bases from V and 1 base from J, with 12 bases in between. The CDR3 consists of 15 residues. The germline CDR1 and CDR2 sequences are LNHDA and SQIVND (reference sequence). CDR3 region: CASSRRGTRTDTQYF. In DNA form, the CDR3 reads TGTGCCAGTAGTAGGCGCGGGACCCGCACAGATACGCAGTATTTT.

The chain employs TRBV3-1 (or the pseudogene TRBV3-2) and TRBJ2-1; 8 bases match TRBD2. The junction had 9 bases not matched to a gene; V was cut back by 4 bases and J by 1 base. The V gene's germline CDR1 is LGHDT and CDR2 YNNKEL (reference sequence). The CDR3 loop spans 17 amino acids. CDR3 amino acids: CASSLRGGPRSYNEQFF. The CDR3 DNA follows: TGTGCCAGCAGCCTACGGGGGGGCCCAAGGTCCTACAATGAGCAGTTCTTC.

V is TRBV3-1 (or the pseudogene TRBV3-2) and J is TRBJ2-7, with 8 bases identical to TRBD2. Germline V lookup: CDR1 LGHDT, CDR2 YNNKEL (reference sequence). The CDR3 loop spans 15 amino acids. The junction had 8 bases not matched to a gene; V was cut back by 4 bases and J by 3 bases. CDR3 bases: TGTGCCAGCAGCCGCGTCAGCGGGGGTATCTACGAGCAGTACTTC. Translating it yields CASSRVSGGIYEQYF.